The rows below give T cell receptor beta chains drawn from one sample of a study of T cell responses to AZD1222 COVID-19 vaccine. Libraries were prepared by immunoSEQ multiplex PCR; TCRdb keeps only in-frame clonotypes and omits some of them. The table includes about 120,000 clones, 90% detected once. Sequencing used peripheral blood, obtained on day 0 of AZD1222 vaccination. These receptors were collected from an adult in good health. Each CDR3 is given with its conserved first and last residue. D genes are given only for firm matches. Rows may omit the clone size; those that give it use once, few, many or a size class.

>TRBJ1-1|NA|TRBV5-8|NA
CASSDPRQLNTEAFF
TGTGCCAGCAGCGACCCTCGACAGCTGAACACTGAAGCTTTCTTT
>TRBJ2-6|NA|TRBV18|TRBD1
CASSPGGRNSGANVLTF
TGTGCCAGCTCCCCAGGGGGACGTAACTCTGGGGCCAACGTCCTGACTTTC
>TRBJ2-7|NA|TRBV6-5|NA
CASSSDRTYEQYF
TGTGCCAGCAGTTCCGACAGAACCTACGAGCAGTACTTC
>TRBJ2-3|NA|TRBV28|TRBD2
CASSGGNTDTQYF
TGTGCCAGCAGCGGGGGGAACACAGATACGCAGTATTTT
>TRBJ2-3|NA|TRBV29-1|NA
CSVGAGPYTDTQYF
TGCAGCGTTGGGGCGGGGCCTTACACAGATACGCAGTATTTT
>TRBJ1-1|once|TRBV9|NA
CASSVRTDKNTEAFF
TGTGCCAGCAGCGTAAGGACAGACAAGAACACTGAAGCTTTCTTT
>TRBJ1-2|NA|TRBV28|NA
CASSFEAAYGYTF
TGTGCCAGCAGTTTTGAGGCGGCCTATGGCTACACCTTC
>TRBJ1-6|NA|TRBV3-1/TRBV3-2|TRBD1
CASSRLGGSNSPLHF
TGTGCCAGCAGCCGCCTAGGGGGCAGTAATTCACCCCTCCACTTT
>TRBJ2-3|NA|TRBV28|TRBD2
CASSPSGGGRTDTQYF
TGTGCCAGCAGCCCTAGCGGGGGGGGACGCACAGATACGCAGTATTTT
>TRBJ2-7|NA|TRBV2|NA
CASTFGYEQYF
TGTGCCAGCACCTTTGGTTACGAGCAGTACTTC
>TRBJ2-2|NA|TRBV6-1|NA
CASSEFTGELFF
TGTGCCAGCAGTGAGTTCACCGGGGAGCTGTTTTTT
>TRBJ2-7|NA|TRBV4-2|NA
CASSPGLSYEQYF
TGTGCCAGCAGCCCGGGACTCTCCTACGAGCAGTACTTC
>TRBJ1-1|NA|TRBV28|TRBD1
CASSSPARTGGGEAFF
TGTGCCAGCAGTTCACCCGCACGGACAGGGGGGGGTGAAGCTTTCTTT
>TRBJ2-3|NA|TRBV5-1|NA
CASTPVRTHTYTDTQYF
TGCGCCAGCACCCCGGTCCGGACCCATACCTACACAGATACGCAGTATTTT
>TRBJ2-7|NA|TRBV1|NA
CTSSPKGRSGTGDHEQYF
TGCACCAGCAGCCCTAAAGGAAGAAGCGGGACAGGGGACCACGAGCAGTACTTC
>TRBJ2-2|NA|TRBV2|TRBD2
CASRGLAGTGELFF
TGTGCCAGCAGGGGGCTAGCGGGGACCGGGGAGCTGTTTTTT
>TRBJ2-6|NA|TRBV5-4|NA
CASSLGVSGANVLTF
TGTGCCAGCAGCTTAGGGGTCTCTGGGGCCAACGTCCTGACTTTC
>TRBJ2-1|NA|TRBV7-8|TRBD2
CASSLSSSGGALF
TGTGCCAGCAGCTTATCGTCTAGCGGGGGGGCCCTCTTC
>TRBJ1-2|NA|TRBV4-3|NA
CASSQESPNYGYTF
TGCGCCAGCAGCCAAGAGTCACCTAACTATGGCTACACCTTC
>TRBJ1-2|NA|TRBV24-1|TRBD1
CATGTGTYGYTF
TGTGCCACCGGGACAGGGACTTATGGCTACACCTTC
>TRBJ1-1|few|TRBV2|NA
CASSEGQIILVNTEAFF
TGTGCCAGCAGTGAAGGACAGATAATCCTAGTCAACACTGAAGCTTTCTTT
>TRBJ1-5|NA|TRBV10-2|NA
CASTDGGEQPQHF
TGCGCCAGCACCGATGGGGGGGAACAGCCCCAGCATTTT
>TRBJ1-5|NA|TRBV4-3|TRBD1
CASSQAGGDNQPQHF
TGCGCCAGCAGCCAAGCAGGGGGCGACAATCAGCCCCAGCATTTT
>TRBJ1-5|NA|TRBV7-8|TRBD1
CASSLKGARNQPQHF
TGTGCCAGCAGCTTAAAGGGGGCACGCAATCAGCCCCAGCATTTT
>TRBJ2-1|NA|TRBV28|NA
CASSSLTGGGYNEQFF
TGTGCCAGCAGTTCCCTAACGGGGGGCGGGTACAATGAGCAGTTCTTC
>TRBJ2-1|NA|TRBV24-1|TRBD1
CATRGQFYNEQFF
TGTGCCACCAGGGGACAGTTCTACAATGAGCAGTTCTTC
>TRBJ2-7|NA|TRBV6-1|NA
CASSEAGEGGYEQYF
TGTGCCAGCAGTGAAGCGGGGGAGGGGGGCTACGAGCAGTACTTC
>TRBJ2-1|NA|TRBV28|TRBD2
CASSPASGGVVNEQFF
TGTGCCAGCAGTCCTGCTAGCGGGGGGGTTGTCAATGAGCAGTTCTTC
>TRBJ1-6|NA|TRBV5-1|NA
CASSLTGIDNSPLHF
TGCGCCAGCAGCTTGACAGGGATCGATAATTCACCCCTCCACTTT
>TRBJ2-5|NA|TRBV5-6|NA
CASSLLQETQYF
TGTGCCAGCAGCCTCCTCCAAGAGACCCAGTACTTC
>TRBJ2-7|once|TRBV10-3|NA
CAISLGTKPYEQYF
TGTGCCATCAGCCTCGGGACGAAACCCTACGAGCAGTACTTC
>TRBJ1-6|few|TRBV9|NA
CASSVGTYNSPLHF
TGTGCCAGCAGCGTAGGGACCTATAATTCACCCCTCCACTTT
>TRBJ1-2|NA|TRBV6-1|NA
CASSEAGGGGYGYTF
TGTGCCAGCAGTGAAGCTGGGGGAGGGGGCTATGGCTACACCTTC
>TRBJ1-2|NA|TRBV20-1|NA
CSVPTNYGYTF
TGCAGTGTCCCGACTAACTATGGCTACACCTTC